Described below is a single T cell receptor (beta chain) sequence and its context. Its antigen remains undetermined. Per-base quality was not reported, and no clone a single base away is much larger than it. Library construction relied on 5' RACE. TCRdb shows the sequencer as Illumina HiSeq 2500. A second PCR of 7 to 11 cycles was performed with a sample-barcoded 5' primer and a J-beta primer mix. A template-switch 5' adaptor carrying 12 random nucleotides introduced a unique molecular identifier onto each TCR beta cDNA molecule. At least 3 million CDR3-containing paired-end reads were obtained from each sample. First-strand cDNA synthesis was performed from all RNA using the Mint cDNA synthesis kit, with priming by a TRBC-specific oligonucleotide. Following uracil-DNA glycosylase treatment, a first 18-cycle PCR with universal primers M1SS and BC2_uni_R was performed on all cDNA. On the study's bioinformatics: Each sample was normalized by randomly selecting 1 million high-quality reads, each carrying a distinct molecular identifier. Reads with shared molecular identifiers were discarded instead of being binned into consensus sequences. CDR3 identification, clonotype clustering and error correction used MiTCR with a Q25 quality threshold and the strictest error-elimination algorithm. A nonparametric unseen species model with Euler transformation was used to estimate a lower bound on total TCR beta diversity. TCRdb trimmed the raw reads at Q25, called clones with MiXCR and kept productive beta chains. When rows share a CDR3 protein, they turn into one entry using the most common DNA and genes. The V and J calls shown here were made by TCRdb, not taken from the authors' results. The sample contains about 1.5 million distinct CDR3 sequences, roughly 45% of them found a single time. Clones ranked in the top ten supply 7% to 9.5% of the sample.

Spanning cysteine to phenylalanine, the CDR3 consists of 15 amino acids. The DNA shown is the 45-base CDR3, in frame from base 1. CDR1 and CDR2, looked up from the germline V gene (reference sequence), are LGHDT and YNNKEL. The junction carries 17 bases between V and J, which are trimmed by 2 bases and 9 bases respectively. Donors were 40 or so systemically healthy Caucasian individuals from Russia aged roughly 6 to 100 years. Each donor gave around 9.5 milliliters of peripheral blood, collected into EDTA-treated Vacutainer tubes. PBMCs were isolated by Ficoll-Paque density-gradient centrifugation, with at least 6.5 million obtained per sample. Total RNA, at least 6 micrograms per sample, was extracted from PBMCs with Trizol reagent. For every donor, an aliquot of PBMCs went through flow cytometry to measure the percentages of naive CD45RAhigh/CD27high T cells. This record comes from a study of blood T cells in healthy people across ages (dated by TCRdb to about 2015). Background for the entire study: In model experiments, template switching captured about one uniquely barcoded TCR beta cDNA molecule for every two T cells. The study measured age-related changes in TCR beta repertoire diversity using deep sequencing normalized with unique cDNA molecular identifiers. Four age groups were formed from the donors: young (average 16 years), middle-aged (approximately 40), aged (approximately 60) and long-lived (around 82). To avoid experimental bias, donors of different ages were distributed randomly across sequencing lanes. For two donors (one aged 18 to 30 and one aged 80 or older), the study analyzed two additional independent replicas of 1 million unique cDNA reads from the same blood draw.

The study at large found these results: Estimates of total diversity based on one million sequenced T cells were regarded as lower bounds and as underestimates. The CMV infection status of donors was not known, potentially confounding age-related changes in expanded clonotypes. Observed TCR beta diversity per million T cells fell roughly linearly with age, and a significant reduction was already apparent by age around 40. Bulk unsorted PBMC profiling prevented conclusive comparison of naive and antigen-experienced compartments. There was a strong correlation between observed TCR beta diversity and the percentage of naive T cells measured by flow cytometry. The long-lived group showed more naive CD4+ T cells, fewer expanded clones and increased TCR diversity than the aged group, suggesting age selection.

Sequenced material: blood. Recombination connected TRBV3-1 to TRBJ2-1; tentative D gene TRBD2, with 5 bases matching. This TCR came from a woman between 18 and 29 years old in good health. The encoded CDR3 is CASSQYLAGLSEQFF. The DNA sequence is TGTGCCAGCAGCCAATACCTAGCAGGTTTGTCTGAGCAGTTCTTC.